Each of the 27 T cell receptor beta chains below was sequenced from the same sample in a study of OX40 agonist ivuxolimab in advanced cancers. The table came from immunoSEQ multiplex PCR; TCRdb's copy has only in-frame clones and leaves some out. The data show over 30,000 clones, with roughly three quarters seen just once and about 20% held by the top ten. The sequencing here drew on CD4+ or CD8+ T cells sorted from blood, taken in a trial of the OX40 agonist ivuxolimab. The receptors were sampled from an adult with an advanced solid tumor such as melanoma, head and neck, liver or kidney cancer.

V usage is TRBV5-1 and J usage is TRBJ2-3; the D is unclear. Germline assignment: CDR1 SGHRS and CDR2 YFSETQ. This CDR3 spans 15 amino acids. Trimming removed 0 bases at V and 0 bases at J, with 8 bases between. Here the CDR3 DNA reads TGCGCCAGCAGCTTGGTTCCGGCTAGCACAGATACGCAGTATTTT. Amino acids: CASSLVPASTDTQYF.

In its sample, this clone was seen once. The chain joins TRBV28 to TRBJ2-4, with 10 bases that match TRBD2. The V gene's germline CDR1 is MDHEN and CDR2 SYDVKM. This CDR3 has 14 amino acids. The V gene end was trimmed by 8 bases and the J gene end by 4 bases; junction bases not matched to a gene: 5. The CDR3 coding sequence is TGTGCCAGCTCTATAGCGGGGGGAAAAAACATTCAGTACTTC. Amino acids: CASSIAGGKNIQYF.

The chain joins TRBV6-5 to TRBJ1-1; D not resolved. CDR3 length equals 11 residues. V was clipped by 9 bases and J by 10 bases, with 15 bases between them. Germline lookup yields CDR1 MNHEY and CDR2 SVGAGI. This chain's CDR3 is CASGRSQSAFF. The CDR3 bases are TGTGCCAGTGGAAGGTCACAGTCAGCTTTCTTT.

The chain uses TRBV6-5 and TRBJ2-1; 11 bases are a match to TRBD2. Unmatched junction bases numbered 6, after V lost 5 bases and J lost 9 bases. The germline gives CDR1 MNHEY, CDR2 SVGAGI. The CDR3 has 14 residues. The CDR3 protein is CASSGTSGVGEQFF. For the CDR3, the DNA is TGTGCCAGCAGTGGGACTAGCGGAGTAGGTGAGCAGTTCTTC.

This rearrangement joins TRBV6-5 to TRBJ1-1; D perhaps matches TRBD1 (5 bases). CDR3 size: 14 residues. V was shortened by 4 bases and J by 7 bases, with 16 bases between the two germline ends. The germline CDR1 and CDR2 sequences are MNHEY and SVGAGI. This CDR3 is CASSSRGGGIEAFF. DNA of the CDR3: TGTGCCAGCAGTTCCCGTGGGGGGGGGATTGAAGCTTTCTTT.

The chain combines TRBV7-3 with TRBJ2-2; 8 nucleotides agree with TRBD1. J gave up 7 bases and V 8 bases, and 6 bases lay outside the gene matches. The CDR3 consists of 13 residues. Germline CDR1 SGHTA, CDR2 FQGTGA. The CDR3: CASRATGVGELFF. DNA of the CDR3: TGTGCCAGCCGAGCGACAGGGGTCGGGGAGCTGTTTTTT.

The chain recombines TRBV28 with TRBJ1-6; D remains ambiguous. CDR3 length equals 11 residues. Trimming left V 11 bases short and J 11 bases short, with 13 bases between. Per the germline V gene, CDR1 is MDHEN and CDR2 is SYDVKM. The CDR3 coding sequence is TGTGCCCGCCACGTTGGGACACCCCTCCACTTT. It yields the protein CARHVGTPLHF.

This sequence joins TRBV6-5 and TRBJ1-6; D possibly corresponds to TRBD1 (5 bases). V lost 7 bases and J lost 6, with 13 bases in between. This CDR3 has 14 residues. Germline values: CDR1 MNHEY, CDR2 SVGAGI. The CDR3 DNA follows: TGTGCCAGCACCCTGGGCGGGGGTAATTCACCCCTCCACTTT. Translated: CASTLGGGNSPLHF.

There are a few counts of this clone. The J gene is TRBJ1-2, the V gene TRBV19; weak D call: TRBD1 (6 bases). Germline values: CDR1 LNHDA, CDR2 SQIVND (reference sequence). The CDR3 runs 16 residues. V was trimmed by 9 bases and J by 5 bases, leaving 25 bases between them. The CDR3 spells CASQPGGYKRKYGYTF. The CDR3 DNA follows: TGTGCCAGCCAACCCGGGGGCTATAAGCGAAAATATGGCTACACCTTC.

V usage is TRBV4-2 and J usage is TRBJ1-4, with D tentatively TRBD1 (5 bases). Trimming took 1 base from V and 2 from J, leaving 8 bases between them. The CDR3 is made up of 15 amino acids. The V gene's germline CDR1 is LGHNA and CDR2 YNFKEQ. CDR3 coding DNA: TGTGCCAGCAGCCAAGGGGGACGGACTAATGAAAAACTGTTTTTT. Translation gives CASSQGGRTNEKLFF.

DNA for the CDR3: TGTGCCAGCAGTTTCCAGTCCTTCACAGATACGCAGTATTTT. Amino acids: CASSFQSFTDTQYF. The chain uses TRBV6-5 and TRBJ2-3; D gene unclear. CDR1 and CDR2 (germline): MNHEY, SVGAGI. The V end lost 4 bases, the J end lost 2 bases, and 10 bases lay between the germline ends. The CDR3 is made up of 14 amino acids.

With respect to this clone: At one end, the junction sequence differs from germline, possibly due to a read error. Other DNA sequences in the same sample also yield this CDR3. The CDR3 loop reads CASSPVGWSGNTIYF. As DNA, the CDR3 is TGTGCCAGCAGCCCGGTGGGGTGGTCTGGAAACACCATATATTTT. J is TRBJ1-3 and V is TRBV4-1; D ambiguous. Per the germline V gene, CDR1 is MGHRA and CDR2 is YSYEKL. This CDR3 region has 15 residues.

This clone appeared once. The genes are TRBV7-9 and TRBJ2-3; D may correspond to TRBD1 or TRBD2 (5 bases each). Trimming removed 3 bases from V and 2 bases from J, with 6 bases in between. Germline V CDR1 and CDR2: SEHNR, FQNEAQ (reference sequence). The CDR3 runs to 13 residues. The CDR3 nucleotides are TGTGCCAGCAGCTTGGGGACCACAGATACGCAGTATTTT. It specifies CASSLGTTDTQYF.

For the CDR3, the DNA is TGTGCCAGCAGCCAAGAATTCTCAGGTGCCTACGAGCAGTACTTC. The encoded protein is CASSQEFSGAYEQYF. V and J are TRBV5-4 and TRBJ2-7; D is undetermined. V gave up 4 bases and J gave up 2 bases, with 16 bases separating them. The germline V gene has CDR1 SGHNT and CDR2 YYREEE (reference sequence). This CDR3 region has 15 residues.

In this sample, this clone turned up once. The chain is built from TRBV6-1 and TRBJ1-3; weak D call: TRBD1 (6 bases). The CDR3 covers 13 residues. Germline V gene lookup returns CDR1 MNHNS and CDR2 SASEGT. V lost 7 bases and J lost 7, with 14 bases in between. CDR3 in amino acids: CASNTGLGNTIYF. CDR3 sequence (DNA): TGTGCCAGCAACACAGGGCTGGGGAACACCATATATTTT.

The chain has TRBV18 and TRBJ1-4; D gene ambiguous. The CDR3 extends over 14 amino acids. V was pared by 3 bases and J by 5 bases, with 10 bases between. Germline loops: CDR1 KGHSH, CDR2 LQKENI. CDR3 in amino acids: CASSPGSYNEKLFF. The CDR3 bases are TGTGCCAGCTCACCGGGGAGCTACAATGAAAAACTGTTTTTT. The full variable domain, rest sourced from reference TRBV18 and TRBJ1-4, is NAGVMQNPRHLVRRRGQEARLRCSPMKGHSHVYWYRQLPEEGLKFMVYLQKENIIDESGMPKERFSAEFPKEGPSILRIQQVVRGDSAAYFCASSPGSYNEKLFFGSGTQLSVL.

The genes are TRBV10-1 and TRBJ2-2, with D possibly matching TRBD1 (6 bases). Germline-derived CDR1 and CDR2 are WNHNN and SYGVQD (reference sequence). The CDR3 consists of 14 residues. Trimming cost V 6 bases and J 5 bases, with 13 bases left between them. CDR3 DNA sequence: TGCGCCAGCAGCAAGACAGGCGCAACCGGGGAGCTGTTTTTT. Amino acid sequence: CASSKTGATGELFF.

This CDR3 is CSARGDSPLHF. The CDR3 bases are TGCAGTGCTAGAGGGGATTCACCCCTCCACTTT. The rearrangement joins TRBV20-1 to TRBJ1-6, with D hard to call. There are 11 residues in the CDR3. Trimming pared 1 base from V and 8 bases from J, leaving 3 bases between. Germline-derived CDR1 and CDR2 are DFQATT and SNEGSKA (reference sequence).

CDR3 sequence reads: CASSEVGQGGYTF. In nucleotides, the CDR3 is TGTGCCAGCAGTGAAGTGGGGCAGGGTGGCTACACCTTC. The gene calls are TRBV2 and TRBJ1-2; possible D gene TRBD1, 5 bases. Trimming took 1 base from V and 7 from J, leaving 10 bases between them. The CDR3 has 13 residues. Germline V gene data show CDR1 as SNHLY and CDR2 as FYNNEI.

V usage is TRBV6-5 and J usage is TRBJ1-5; D is uncertain. V was clipped by 9 bases and J by 7 bases, with 16 bases between them. The CDR3 length is 13 residues. Germline V lookup: CDR1 MNHEY, CDR2 SVGAGI. Here the CDR3 reads CASKAGTGQPQHF. Here the CDR3 DNA reads TGTGCCAGTAAGGCCGGAACGGGACAGCCCCAGCATTTT.

CDR3 coding DNA: TGTGCCAGCAGACAAACAGCCGTTTTTCATACGCAGTATTTT. Translated, it gives CASRQTAVFHTQYF. This chain links TRBV6-1 with TRBJ2-3; D call uncertain. The CDR3 length is 14 residues. Per germline, CDR1 MNHNS and CDR2 SASEGT. Trimming took 6 bases from V and 7 from J, leaving 17 bases between them.

This chain connects TRBV7-2 to TRBJ1-2; 9 bases map to TRBD1. This CDR3 contains 18 residues. V dropped 2 bases and J dropped 8; count of bases not matched to a gene: 18. Germline CDR1 reads SGHTA; CDR2 reads FQGNSA. The CDR3, as DNA: TGTGCCAGCAGCTTATACCCGAAGGACAGGGGAGCACGATGGGGCTACACCTTC. It codes for CASSLYPKDRGARWGYTF. The full variable domain, with the rest looked up from reference TRBV7-2 and TRBJ1-2, is GAGVSQSPSNKVTEKGKDVELRCDPISGHTALYWYRQSLGQGLEFLIYFQGNSAPDKSGLPSDRFSAERTGGSVSTLTIQRTQQEDSAVYLCASSLYPKDRGARWGYTFGSGTRLTVV.

The CDR3 DNA follows: TGTGCCAGCAGCGTAGGCAGGTTGAACACTGAAGCTTTCTTT. This sequence encodes CASSVGRLNTEAFF. The rearrangement joins TRBV9 to TRBJ1-1; D gene uncertain. This CDR3 contains 14 residues. The germline V and J ends were trimmed by 0 bases and 0 bases, with 6 bases remaining between them. Germline CDR1 SGDLS, CDR2 YYNGEE.

The V gene is TRBV6-5, the J gene TRBJ1-2; possible D gene TRBD1, 5 bases. CDR1 is MNHEY, CDR2 SVGAGI, per germline. V was trimmed by 0 bases and J by 8 bases, leaving 13 bases between them. The CDR3 extends over 14 amino acids. CDR3: CASSYSEGRFGYTF. CDR3 nucleotides: TGTGCCAGCAGTTACTCAGAGGGGAGGTTCGGCTACACCTTC.

This chain links TRBV5-1 with TRBJ2-3; 9 bases map to TRBD2. CDR1 and CDR2 (germline): SGHRS, YFSETQ. This CDR3 is built from 18 residues. V dropped 0 bases and J dropped 2; count of bases not matched to a gene: 10. Written as DNA, the CDR3 is TGCGCCAGCAGCTTGGCAGTGACAGCGGGGGGCCCCACAGATACGCAGTATTTT. Its translation: CASSLAVTAGGPTDTQYF.

This chain uses TRBV29-1 with TRBJ1-5; 7 nucleotides match TRBD1. Germline assignment: CDR1 SQVTM and CDR2 ANQGSEA. CDR3 size: 12 residues. The ends lost 4 bases at V and 7 bases at J; junction bases unmatched: 4. The CDR3 sequence is CSVGQGGQPQHF. The CDR3 DNA is TGCAGCGTTGGACAGGGAGGGCAGCCCCAGCATTTT.

The gene calls are TRBV18 and TRBJ2-1; 11 nucleotides match TRBD2. Germline V gives CDR1 KGHSH, CDR2 LQKENI. V was pared by 2 bases and J by 12 bases, with 12 bases of the junction left unmatched. The CDR3 has 16 residues. The DNA for the CDR3 is TGTGCCAGCTCACCAAAAGAGGGACTAGCGGTTATGGGGCAGTTCTTC. Translating it yields CASSPKEGLAVMGQFF. Based on the CDR3 plus reference TRBV18 and TRBJ2-1, the full variable domain is NAGVMQNPRHLVRRRGQEARLRCSPMKGHSHVYWYRQLPEEGLKFMVYLQKENIIDESGMPKERFSAEFPKEGPSILRIQQVVRGDSAAYFCASSPKEGLAVMGQFFGPGTRLTVL.